This TCR beta chain was sequenced in a study of blood T cell repertoires in COVID-19. Sequencing was performed with immunoSEQ multiplex PCR; in TCRdb, only in-frame clones are kept and a portion is missing. The table has 70,000 or so clones, around 79% seen once; the top ten hold less than 40%. Only a few counts were recorded for this clone. Sequenced material: peripheral blood. The source is a woman aged 65 to 85 with acute or convalescent COVID-19.

CDR3 residues: CASSQGVRTEAFF. CDR3 coding DNA: TGTGCCAGCAGCCAAGGAGTGAGAACTGAAGCTTTCTTT. The J gene is TRBJ1-1, the V gene TRBV3-1 (or the pseudogene TRBV3-2); D is unclear. V shed 1 base and J shed 5 bases, with 8 bases lying between them. Germline CDR1 and CDR2: LGHDT and YNNKEL (reference sequence). CDR3 length: 13 residues.